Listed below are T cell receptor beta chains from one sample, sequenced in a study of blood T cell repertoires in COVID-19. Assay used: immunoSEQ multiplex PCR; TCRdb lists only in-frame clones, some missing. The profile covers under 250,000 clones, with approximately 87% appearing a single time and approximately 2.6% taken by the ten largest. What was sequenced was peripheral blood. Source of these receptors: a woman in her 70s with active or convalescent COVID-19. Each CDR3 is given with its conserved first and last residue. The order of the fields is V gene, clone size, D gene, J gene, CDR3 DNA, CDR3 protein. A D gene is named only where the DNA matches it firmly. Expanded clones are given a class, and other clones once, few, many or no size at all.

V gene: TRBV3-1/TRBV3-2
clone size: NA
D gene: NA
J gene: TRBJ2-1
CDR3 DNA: TGTGCCAGCAGCCAAGTCGAGGGGGGGCAGAATGAGCAGTTCTTC
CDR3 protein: CASSQVEGGQNEQFF

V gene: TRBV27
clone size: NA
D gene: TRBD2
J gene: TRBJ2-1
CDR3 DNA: TGTGCCAGCAGTCCGCCCCCGCTTAGCGGGAGATATAATGAGCAGTTCTTC
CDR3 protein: CASSPPPLSGRYNEQFF

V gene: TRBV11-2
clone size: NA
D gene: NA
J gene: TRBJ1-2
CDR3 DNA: TGTGCCAGCAGCTTAGGAACCGGGACACCCTATGGCTACACCTTC
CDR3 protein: CASSLGTGTPYGYTF

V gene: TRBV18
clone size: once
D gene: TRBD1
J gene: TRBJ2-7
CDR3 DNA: TGTGCCAGCTCAAGAAAACAGGGGTCCGCCGACGAGCAGTACTTC
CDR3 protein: CASSRKQGSADEQYF

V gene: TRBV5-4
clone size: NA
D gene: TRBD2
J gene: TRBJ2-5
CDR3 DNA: TGTGCCAGCAGCATCGGGACTAGCGGGTTTCAAGAGACCCAGTACTTC
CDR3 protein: CASSIGTSGFQETQYF

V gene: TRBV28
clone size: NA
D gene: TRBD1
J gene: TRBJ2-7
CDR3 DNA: TGTGCCAGCAGTTCGGGACAGGCTAGCTCCTACGAGCAGTACTTC
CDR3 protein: CASSSGQASSYEQYF

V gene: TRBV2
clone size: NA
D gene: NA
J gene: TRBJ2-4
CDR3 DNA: TGTGCCAGCAGTGATGACTATCTAGCCAAAAACATTCAGTACTTC
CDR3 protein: CASSDDYLAKNIQYF

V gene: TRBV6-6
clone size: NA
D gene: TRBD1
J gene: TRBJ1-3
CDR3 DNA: TGTGCCAGCAGTTCCGCCGGGACAGGGGAAGGAAACACCATATATTTT
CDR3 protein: CASSSAGTGEGNTIYF

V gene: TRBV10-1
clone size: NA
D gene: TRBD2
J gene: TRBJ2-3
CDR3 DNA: TGCGCCAGCAGTGACATAGCGGGAGGCACAGATACGCAGTATTTT
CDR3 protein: CASSDIAGGTDTQYF

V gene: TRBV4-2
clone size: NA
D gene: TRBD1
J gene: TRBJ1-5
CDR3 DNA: TGTGCCAGCAGCCAAGAGGTCAGCCCAACAGGGGCGAGTAGCAATCAGCCCCAGCATTTT
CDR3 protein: CASSQEVSPTGASSNQPQHF

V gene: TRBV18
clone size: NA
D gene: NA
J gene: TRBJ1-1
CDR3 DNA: TGTGCCAGCTCACCGTTAGGGGGGGGAGATGGAGCTTTCTTT
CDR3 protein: CASSPLGGGDGAFF

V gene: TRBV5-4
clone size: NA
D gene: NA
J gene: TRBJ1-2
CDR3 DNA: TGTGCCAGCAGCGGGGGGGGTAAAAATGGCTACACCTTC
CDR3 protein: CASSGGGKNGYTF

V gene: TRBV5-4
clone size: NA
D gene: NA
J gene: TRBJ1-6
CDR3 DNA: TGTGCCAGCAGCTTCCACGGGGGGAGTTCACCCCTCCACTTT
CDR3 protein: CASSFHGGSSPLHF

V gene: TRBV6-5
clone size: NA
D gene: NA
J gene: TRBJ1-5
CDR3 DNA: TGTGCCAGCAGCTCGGGGAGTGGGGATCAGCCCCAGCATTTT
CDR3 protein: CASSSGSGDQPQHF

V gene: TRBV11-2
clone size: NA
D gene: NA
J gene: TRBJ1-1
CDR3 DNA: TGTGCCAGCAGCTTAGGTCGGAACACTGAAGCTTTCTTT
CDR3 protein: CASSLGRNTEAFF

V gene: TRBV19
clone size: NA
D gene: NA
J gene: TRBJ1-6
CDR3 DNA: TGTGCCAGTAGTATCCCCGGGGATTCACCCCTCCACTTT
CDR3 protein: CASSIPGDSPLHF

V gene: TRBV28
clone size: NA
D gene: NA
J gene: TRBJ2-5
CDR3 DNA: TGTGCCAGCACAGTTGGTTCAGGGTGGGAGACCCAGTACTTC
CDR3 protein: CASTVGSGWETQYF

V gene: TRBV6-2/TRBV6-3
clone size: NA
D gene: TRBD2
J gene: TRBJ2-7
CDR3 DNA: TGTGCCAGCAGTTACTCGATCGCTAGCGGGGGGGCGTCCTACGAGCAGTACTTC
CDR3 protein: CASSYSIASGGASYEQYF

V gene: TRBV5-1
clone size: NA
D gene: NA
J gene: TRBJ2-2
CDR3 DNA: TGCGCCAGCAGCTTGGTTCTGTTAGCCGGGGAGCTGTTTTTT
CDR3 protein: CASSLVLLAGELFF

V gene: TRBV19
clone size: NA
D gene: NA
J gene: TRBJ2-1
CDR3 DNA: TGTGCCAGTAGTATAGGGCAGGCGAGCTCCTACAATGAGCAGTTCTTC
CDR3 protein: CASSIGQASSYNEQFF

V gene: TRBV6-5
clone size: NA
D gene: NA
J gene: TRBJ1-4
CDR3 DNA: TGTGCCAGCAGCCACATGGGGGGGTTAGGTGAAAAACTGTTTTTT
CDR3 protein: CASSHMGGLGEKLFF

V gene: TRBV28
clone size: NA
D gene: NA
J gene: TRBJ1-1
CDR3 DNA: TGTGCCAGCAGTTACAGGGCTTTAAGAACTGAAGCTTTCTTT
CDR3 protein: CASSYRALRTEAFF

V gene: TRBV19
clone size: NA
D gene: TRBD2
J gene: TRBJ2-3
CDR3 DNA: TGTGCCAGTAGTATAGGTCCGACTAGCGGGGATATCACAGATACGCAGTATTTT
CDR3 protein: CASSIGPTSGDITDTQYF

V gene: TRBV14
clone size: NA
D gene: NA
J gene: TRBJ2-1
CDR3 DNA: TGTGCCAGCAGGTCCCAGAGAAGGGGCAATGAGCAGTTCTTC
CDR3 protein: CASRSQRRGNEQFF

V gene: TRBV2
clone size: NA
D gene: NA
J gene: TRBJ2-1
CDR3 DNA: TGTGCCAGCAGTGAAACGGGGTTAGGTGAGCAGTTCTTC
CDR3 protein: CASSETGLGEQFF

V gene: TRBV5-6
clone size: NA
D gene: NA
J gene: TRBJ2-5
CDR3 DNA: TGTGCCAGCAGCCGTACCGGGTGGAAAGAGACCCAGTACTTC
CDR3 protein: CASSRTGWKETQYF

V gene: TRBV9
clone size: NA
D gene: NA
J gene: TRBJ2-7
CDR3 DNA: TGTGCCAGCAGCGTAGGCAGGCATGAAGGAGAGCAGTACTTC
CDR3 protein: CASSVGRHEGEQYF

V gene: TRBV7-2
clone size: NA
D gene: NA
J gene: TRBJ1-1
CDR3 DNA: TGTGCCAGCAGCTTCTTGAACACTGAAGCTTTCTTT
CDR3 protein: CASSFLNTEAFF

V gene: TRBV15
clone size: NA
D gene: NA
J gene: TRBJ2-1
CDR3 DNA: TGTGCCACCACCGTGGACGGACTCAATGAGCAGTTCTTC
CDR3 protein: CATTVDGLNEQFF

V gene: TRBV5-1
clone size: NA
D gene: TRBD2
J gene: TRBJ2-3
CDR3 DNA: TGCGCCAGCAGCTTGGCCAGTAGCGGGGGCACAGATACGCAGTATTTT
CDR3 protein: CASSLASSGGTDTQYF

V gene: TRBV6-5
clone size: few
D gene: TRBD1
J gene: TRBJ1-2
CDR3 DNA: TGTGCCAGCAGCACCGGGACAGGGCCCTACTATGGCTACACCTTC
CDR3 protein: CASSTGTGPYYGYTF

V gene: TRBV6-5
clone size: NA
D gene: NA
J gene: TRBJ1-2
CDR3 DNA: TGTGCCAGCAGTCCGGGACACGTCTATGGCTACACCTTC
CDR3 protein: CASSPGHVYGYTF

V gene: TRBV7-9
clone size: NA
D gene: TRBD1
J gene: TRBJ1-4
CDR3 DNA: TGTGCCAGCAGCTTACAGGGGACAGAGAGTGAAAAACTGTTTTTT
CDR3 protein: CASSLQGTESEKLFF

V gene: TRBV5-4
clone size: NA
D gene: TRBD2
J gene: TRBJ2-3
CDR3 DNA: TGTGCCAGCAGCTTCCCAGCGGGGGGGGGCACAGATACGCAGTATTTT
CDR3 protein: CASSFPAGGGTDTQYF

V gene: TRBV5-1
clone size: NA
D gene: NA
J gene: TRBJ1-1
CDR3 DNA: TGCGCCAGCAGCGAACAGTCCCATGCTGAAGCTTTCTTT
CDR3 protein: CASSEQSHAEAFF

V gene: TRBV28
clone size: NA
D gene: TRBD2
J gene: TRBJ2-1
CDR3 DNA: TGTGCCAGCAGTTTAATCAGAAGCGGGACGTTTAATGAGCAGTTCTTC
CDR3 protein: CASSLIRSGTFNEQFF

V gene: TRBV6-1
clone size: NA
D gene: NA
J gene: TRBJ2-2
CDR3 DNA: TGTGCCAGCAGTGCTACGGGACACAAGAACACCGGGGAGCTGTTTTTT
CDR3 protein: CASSATGHKNTGELFF